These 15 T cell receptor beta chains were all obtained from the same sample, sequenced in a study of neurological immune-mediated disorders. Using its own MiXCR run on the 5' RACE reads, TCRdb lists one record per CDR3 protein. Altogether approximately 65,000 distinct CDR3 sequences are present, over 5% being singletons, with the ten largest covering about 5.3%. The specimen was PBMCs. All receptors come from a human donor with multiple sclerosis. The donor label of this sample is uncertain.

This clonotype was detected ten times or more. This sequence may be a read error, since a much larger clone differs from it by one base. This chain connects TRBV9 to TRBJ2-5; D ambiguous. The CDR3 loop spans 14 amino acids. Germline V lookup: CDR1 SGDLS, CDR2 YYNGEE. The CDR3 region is CVSSVSHLQETQYF. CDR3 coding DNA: TGTGTCAGCAGCGTAAGTCACCTCCAAGAGACCCAGTACTTC.

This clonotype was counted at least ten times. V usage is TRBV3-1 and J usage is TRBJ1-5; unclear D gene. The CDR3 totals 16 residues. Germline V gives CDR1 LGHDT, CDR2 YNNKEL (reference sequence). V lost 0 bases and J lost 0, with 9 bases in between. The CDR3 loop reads CASSQDGSDSNQPQHF. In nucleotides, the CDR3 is TGTGCCAGCAGCCAAGATGGATCCGATAGCAATCAGCCCCAGCATTTT.

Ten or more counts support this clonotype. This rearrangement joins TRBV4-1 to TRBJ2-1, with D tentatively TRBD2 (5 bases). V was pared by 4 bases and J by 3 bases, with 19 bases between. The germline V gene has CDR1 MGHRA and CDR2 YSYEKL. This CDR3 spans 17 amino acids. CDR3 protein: CASSPSSGILYYNEQFF. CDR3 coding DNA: TGCGCCAGCAGCCCGTCCTCCGGGATCCTATACTACAATGAGCAGTTCTTC.

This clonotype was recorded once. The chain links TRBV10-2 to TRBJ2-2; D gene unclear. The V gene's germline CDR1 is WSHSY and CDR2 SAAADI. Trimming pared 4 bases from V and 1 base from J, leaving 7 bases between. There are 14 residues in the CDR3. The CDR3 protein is CASSVDLNTGELFF. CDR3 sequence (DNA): TGCGCCAGCAGTGTAGACTTGAACACCGGGGAGCTGTTTTTT.

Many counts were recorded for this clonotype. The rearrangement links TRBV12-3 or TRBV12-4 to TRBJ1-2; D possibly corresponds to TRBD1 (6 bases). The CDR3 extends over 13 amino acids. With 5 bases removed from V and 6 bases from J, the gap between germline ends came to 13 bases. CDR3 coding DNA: TGTGCCAGCAGTCTCGAACACAGGGATGGCTACACCTTC. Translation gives CASSLEHRDGYTF.

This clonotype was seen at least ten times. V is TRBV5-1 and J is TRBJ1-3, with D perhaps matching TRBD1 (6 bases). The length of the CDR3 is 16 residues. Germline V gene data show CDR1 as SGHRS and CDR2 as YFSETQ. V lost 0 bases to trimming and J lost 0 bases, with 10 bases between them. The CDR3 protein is CASSLGGPLSGNTIYF. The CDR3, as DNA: TGCGCCAGCAGCTTGGGGGGGCCACTCTCTGGAAACACCATATATTTT.

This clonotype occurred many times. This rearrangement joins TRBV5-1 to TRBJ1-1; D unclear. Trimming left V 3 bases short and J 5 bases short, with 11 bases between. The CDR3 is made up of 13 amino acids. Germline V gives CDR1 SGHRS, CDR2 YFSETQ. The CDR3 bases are TGCGCCAGCAGCTCCGCCCCGGGGACTGAAGCTTTCTTT. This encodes CASSSAPGTEAFF.

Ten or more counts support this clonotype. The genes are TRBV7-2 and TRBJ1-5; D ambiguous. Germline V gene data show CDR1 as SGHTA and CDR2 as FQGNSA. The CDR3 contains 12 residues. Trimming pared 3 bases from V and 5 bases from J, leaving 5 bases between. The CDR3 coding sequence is TGTGCCAGCAGCTTGGGTTATCAGCCCCAGCATTTT. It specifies CASSLGYQPQHF.

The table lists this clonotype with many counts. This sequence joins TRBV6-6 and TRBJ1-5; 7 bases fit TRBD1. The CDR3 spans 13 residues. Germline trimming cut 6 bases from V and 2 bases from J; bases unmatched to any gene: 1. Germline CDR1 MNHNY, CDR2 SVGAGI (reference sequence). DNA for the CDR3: TGTGCCAGCAGGACAGGGCGCAATCAGCCCCAGCATTTT. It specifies CASRTGRNQPQHF.

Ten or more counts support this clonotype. The CDR3 protein is CSARPLGLEGKNIQYF. The CDR3 DNA reads as TGCAGTGCTAGACCATTGGGGTTGGAGGGCAAAAACATTCAGTACTTC. V is TRBV20-1 and J is TRBJ2-4, with a weak D call TRBD2 (6 bases). V was clipped by 2 bases and J by 3 bases, with 17 bases between them. The CDR3 length is 16 residues. Germline CDR1 is DFQATT and CDR2 is SNEGSKA (reference sequence).

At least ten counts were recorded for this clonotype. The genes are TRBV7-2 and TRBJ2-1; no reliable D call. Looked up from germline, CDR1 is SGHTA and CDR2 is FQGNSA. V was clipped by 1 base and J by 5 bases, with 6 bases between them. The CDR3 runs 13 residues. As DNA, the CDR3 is TGTGCCAGCAGCTTAGATTACGACAATGAGCAGTTCTTC. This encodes CASSLDYDNEQFF.

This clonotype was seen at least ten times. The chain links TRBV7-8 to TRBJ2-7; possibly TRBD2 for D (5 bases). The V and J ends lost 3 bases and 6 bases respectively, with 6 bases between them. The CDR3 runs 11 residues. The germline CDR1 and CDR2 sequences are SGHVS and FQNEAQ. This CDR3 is CASSFGGEQYF. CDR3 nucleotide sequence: TGTGCCAGCAGCTTCGGAGGCGAGCAGTACTTC.

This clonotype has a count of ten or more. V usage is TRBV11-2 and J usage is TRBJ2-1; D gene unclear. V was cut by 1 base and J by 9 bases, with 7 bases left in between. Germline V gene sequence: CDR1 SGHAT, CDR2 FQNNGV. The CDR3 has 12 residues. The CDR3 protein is CASSLVFVEQFF. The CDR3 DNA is TGTGCCAGCAGCTTAGTTTTCGTTGAGCAGTTCTTC.

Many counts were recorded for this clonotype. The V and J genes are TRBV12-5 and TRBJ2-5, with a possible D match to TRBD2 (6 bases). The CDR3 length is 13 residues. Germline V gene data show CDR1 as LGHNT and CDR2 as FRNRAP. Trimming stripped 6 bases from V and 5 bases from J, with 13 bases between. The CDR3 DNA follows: TGTGCTAGTGGCTTATCTCGGGGGGAGACCCAGTACTTC. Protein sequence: CASGLSRGETQYF.

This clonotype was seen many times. CDR3 in amino acids: CASSLKSGKGGDTQYF. The CDR3, as DNA: TGCGCCAGCAGCTTGAAATCCGGAAAGGGGGGAGATACGCAGTATTTT. This chain connects TRBV5-1 to TRBJ2-3, with D perhaps matching TRBD1 or TRBD2 (6 bases each). V lost 1 base and J 5 bases, leaving 17 bases between the germline ends. This CDR3 has 16 residues. In germline, CDR1 is SGHRS, CDR2 YFSETQ.